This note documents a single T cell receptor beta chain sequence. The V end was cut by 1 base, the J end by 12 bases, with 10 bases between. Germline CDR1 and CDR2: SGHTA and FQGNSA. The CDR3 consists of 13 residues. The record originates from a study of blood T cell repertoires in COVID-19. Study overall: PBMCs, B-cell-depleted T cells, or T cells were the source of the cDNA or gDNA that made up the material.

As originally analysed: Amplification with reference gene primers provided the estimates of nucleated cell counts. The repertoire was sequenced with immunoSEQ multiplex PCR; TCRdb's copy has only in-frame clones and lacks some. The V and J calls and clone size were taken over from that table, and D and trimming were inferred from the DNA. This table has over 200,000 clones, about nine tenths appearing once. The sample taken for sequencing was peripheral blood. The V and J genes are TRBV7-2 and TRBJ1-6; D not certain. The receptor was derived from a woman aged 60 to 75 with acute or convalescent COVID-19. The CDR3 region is CASSLDSGGPLHF. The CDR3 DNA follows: TGTGCCAGCAGCTTAGATTCTGGCGGACCCCTCCACTTT.